This T cell receptor (beta chain) was identified during a study of blood T cells in healthy people across ages. Study findings and constraints: In these data, TCR beta diversity tracked strongly with naive T cell percentage. Long-lived donors had more naive CD4+ cells and higher diversity than aged donors. Researchers deemed the diversity estimates from one million T cells underestimates.

This clonotype came up a few times. What it binds is unknown. PCR was performed a second time for roughly 7 to 11 cycles using a sample-barcoded 5' primer and a J-beta primer mix. TCRdb re-called the 5' RACE reads with MiXCR, one entry per CDR3 protein. Of hundreds of thousands of distinct CDR3 sequences listed, roughly 47% are singletons. V lost 5 bases and J 1 base, leaving 14 bases between the germline ends. CDR3 length equals 15 residues. In germline, CDR1 is SGHTA, CDR2 FQGNSA. The chain employs TRBV7-2 and TRBJ2-5; D may match TRBD1 or TRBD2 (5 bases each). Sequences were obtained from blood. This TCR came from a woman in her fifties or sixties in good health. The CDR3 coding sequence is TGTGCCAGCAGCCGCCGGGGCGAAACCCAAGAGACCCAGTACTTC. This encodes CASSRRGETQETQYF. The complete variable domain, with remaining parts taken from reference TRBV7-2 and TRBJ2-5, reads GAGVSQSPSNKVTEKGKDVELRCDPISGHTALYWYRQSLGQGLEFLIYFQGNSAPDKSGLPSDRFSAERTGGSVSTLTIQRTQQEDSAVYLCASSRRGETQETQYFGPGTRLLVL.